This passage covers 13 T cell receptor beta chains from one sample sequenced in a study of shared clonotypes between healthy human individuals. Repertoires were generated with immunoSEQ multiplex PCR, while TCRdb's copy carries only in-frame clones and drops some. The table has over a million clones, over 95% seen once. The sample was naive CD4+ T cells sorted from blood. The subset here: CD45RA+ positively selected. These receptors originate from a man aged 30 to 45 in good health.

The rearrangement links TRBV19 to TRBJ2-7, with 7 nucleotides matching TRBD2. Per the germline V gene, CDR1 is LNHDA and CDR2 is SQIVND (reference sequence). This CDR3 is 15 amino acids long. V was pared by 5 bases and J by 0 bases, with 7 bases of the junction left unmatched. In nucleotides, the CDR3 is TGTGCCAGTAGTCCGACTAGCCTGGGCTCCTACGAGCAGTACTTC. This encodes CASSPTSLGSYEQYF. The variable domain in full, with the rest retrieved from reference TRBV19 and TRBJ2-7, is DGGITQSPKYLFRKEGQNVTLSCEQNLNHDAMYWYRQDPGQGLRLIYYSQIVNDFQKGDIAEGYSVSREKKESFPLTVTSAQKNPTAFYLCASSPTSLGSYEQYFGPGTRLTVT.

This chain uses TRBV28 with TRBJ2-5; D may be TRBD2 (5 bases). V lost 5 bases, J lost 5 bases, and 9 bases lay in between. Germline V gives CDR1 MDHEN, CDR2 SYDVKM. The length of the CDR3 is 12 residues. CDR3 sequence: CASSGGLETQYF. CDR3 bases: TGTGCCAGCAGTGGAGGACTTGAGACCCAGTACTTC.

The chain links TRBV5-1 to TRBJ2-5; possibly TRBD1 for D (5 bases). The CDR3 is 14 amino acids. Trimming left V 0 bases short and J 5 bases short, with 11 bases between. CDR1 SGHRS and CDR2 YFSETQ come from the germline V gene. As DNA, the CDR3 is TGCGCCAGCAGCTTGGATTCAGGGTCGGAGACCCAGTACTTC. It translates to CASSLDSGSETQYF.

The chain combines TRBV11-3 with TRBJ1-1; no reliable D call. This CDR3 has 13 amino acids. Germline V gene sequence: CDR1 SGHNT, CDR2 YENEEA. Trimming removed 5 bases at V and 2 bases at J, with 9 bases between. This CDR3 is CASSPGTNTEAFF. The CDR3 DNA reads TGTGCCAGCAGCCCAGGAACAAACACTGAAGCTTTCTTT.

The rearrangement uses TRBV2 and TRBJ1-4; the D is unclear. Germline V CDR1 and CDR2: SNHLY, FYNNEI. This CDR3 spans 15 amino acids. Trimming shortened V by 6 bases and J by 2 bases, and 13 bases separated the two germline ends. Here the CDR3 reads CASSRRHSTNEKLFF. Here the CDR3 DNA reads TGTGCCAGCAGCAGACGGCATTCGACTAATGAAAAACTGTTTTTT.

The rearrangement links TRBV5-1 to TRBJ2-1, with 8 bases lining up with TRBD2. Germline V lookup: CDR1 SGHRS, CDR2 YFSETQ. V lost 7 bases to trimming and J lost 9 bases; unmatched junction nucleotides: 12. The CDR3 length is 14 residues. CDR3 region: CASSQRETAFEQFF. The CDR3 nucleotides are TGCGCCAGCTCACAGCGGGAGACAGCATTTGAGCAGTTCTTC.

The gene calls are TRBV29-1 and TRBJ2-3, with D perhaps TRBD1 (6 bases). The CDR3 totals 13 residues. The germline gives CDR1 SQVTM, CDR2 ANQGSEA. Between the trimmed V and J ends, which lost 3 bases and 2 bases, there was a span of 9 bases. The CDR3 DNA reads as TGCAGCGTTGAGCAGGGGTCCACAGATACGCAGTATTTT. This encodes CSVEQGSTDTQYF.

This rearrangement joins TRBV9 to TRBJ1-1, with D tentatively TRBD1 (5 bases). With 3 bases removed from V and 1 base from J, the gap between germline ends came to 10 bases. CDR1 and CDR2 (germline): SGDLS, YYNGEE. The CDR3 has 14 residues. The CDR3 DNA reads as TGTGCCAGCAGCGGGAGACAGAAGAACACTGAAGCTTTCTTT. Its protein product is CASSGRQKNTEAFF.

This clone came up a few times. This same CDR3 is encoded by further DNA sequences in the sample. V usage is TRBV28 and J usage is TRBJ1-5, with D uncertain. The CDR3 length is 11 residues. Germline V CDR1 and CDR2: MDHEN, SYDVKM. Trimming pared 8 bases from V and 3 bases from J, leaving 5 bases between. CDR3 sequence: CASGDNQPQHF. The CDR3 DNA reads TGTGCCAGCGGTGACAATCAGCCCCAGCATTTT.

This clone has a single count. The chain recombines TRBV9 with TRBJ1-5; a possible D gene is TRBD1 (5 bases). V was cut by 1 base and J by 5 bases, with 10 bases left in between. The CDR3 has 14 amino acids. CDR1 and CDR2 (germline): SGDLS, YYNGEE. CDR3 sequence (DNA): TGTGCCAGCAGCGTATCAGGGTGGCATCAGCCCCAGCATTTT. Its translation: CASSVSGWHQPQHF.

This clone came up once. V and J are TRBV11-3 and TRBJ2-5; 9 nucleotides match TRBD2. The junction had 11 bases not matched to a gene; V was cut back by 5 bases and J by 1 base. CDR1 and CDR2 (germline): SGHNT, YENEEA. The CDR3 sequence is 17 residues long. The CDR3 is CASSPGKGGRAQETQYF. DNA for the CDR3: TGTGCCAGCAGCCCCGGTAAAGGCGGGAGGGCCCAAGAGACCCAGTACTTC.

This chain joins TRBV6-6 and TRBJ2-7; no firm D call. Germline CDR1 is MNHNY and CDR2 is SVGAGI (reference sequence). The germline V and J ends were trimmed by 4 bases and 0 bases, with 7 bases remaining between them. The CDR3 is 13 residues long. The CDR3 sequence: CASSSYSSYEQYF. DNA for the CDR3: TGTGCCAGCAGTTCATACAGCTCCTACGAGCAGTACTTC.

To note about this clone: This sample includes further DNA sequences coding for the same CDR3. The chain couples TRBV5-1 to TRBJ2-6, with no clear D. V lost 2 bases, J lost 0 bases, and 3 bases lay in between. CDR1 is SGHRS, CDR2 YFSETQ, per germline. The CDR3 sequence is 14 residues long. The CDR3 bases are TGCGCCAGCAGCTTAGACTCTGGGGCCAACGTCCTGACTTTC. This encodes CASSLDSGANVLTF. Full variable domain (remainder filled in from reference TRBV5-1 and TRBJ2-6): KAGVTQTPRYLIKTRGQQVTLSCSPISGHRSVSWYQQTPGQGLQFLFEYFSETQRNKGNFPGRFSGRQFSNSRSEMNVSTLELGDSALYLCASSLDSGANVLTFGAGSRLTVL.